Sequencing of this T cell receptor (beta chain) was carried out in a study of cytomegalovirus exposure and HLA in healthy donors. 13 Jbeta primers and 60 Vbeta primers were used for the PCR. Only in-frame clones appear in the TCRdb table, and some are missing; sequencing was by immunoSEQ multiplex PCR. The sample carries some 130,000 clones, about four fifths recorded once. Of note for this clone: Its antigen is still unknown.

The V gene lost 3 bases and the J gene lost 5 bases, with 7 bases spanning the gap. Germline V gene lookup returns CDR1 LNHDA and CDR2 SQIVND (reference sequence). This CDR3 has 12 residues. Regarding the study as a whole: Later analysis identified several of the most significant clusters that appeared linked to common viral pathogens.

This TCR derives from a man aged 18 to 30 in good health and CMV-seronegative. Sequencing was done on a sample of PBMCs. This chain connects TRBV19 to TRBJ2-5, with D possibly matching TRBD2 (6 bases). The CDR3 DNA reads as TGTGCCAGTAGTATCCGGGGGGAGACCCAGTACTTC. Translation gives CASSIRGETQYF.